This T cell receptor beta chain was identified during a study of blood T cell repertoires in COVID-19. Study context: In each case, the material was cDNA or gDNA derived from T cells, B-cell-depleted T cells, or PBMCs.

The CDR3 spans 16 residues. Trimming took off 4 bases at V and 0 bases at J, with 16 bases between the two ends. The V gene's germline CDR1 is SGHDT and CDR2 YYEEEE. Resolution of symptoms, clearance, or two negative PCRs was present in recovered Cohort 3 donors. How the authors handled the data: Amplification of reference gene primers was used by the study to estimate nucleated cell counts. Sequencing used immunoSEQ multiplex PCR; TCRdb keeps in-frame clones, though not all of them. V, J and clone size reflect that table, while D and trimming were determined from the DNA. Here the sample spans hundreds of thousands of clones, 86% being singletons. This clone was observed a handful of times.

The sequenced material came from PBMCs or T cells enriched from blood (not recorded which). The chain carries TRBV5-6 and TRBJ1-2, with D possibly TRBD1 on 5 matching bases. This receptor was obtained from a man aged 25-40 years who had recovered from COVID-19. The CDR3 DNA reads TGTGCCAGCAGCGCCCTCCGGGGGTATTCTAACTATGGCTACACCTTC. Residues: CASSALRGYSNYGYTF.